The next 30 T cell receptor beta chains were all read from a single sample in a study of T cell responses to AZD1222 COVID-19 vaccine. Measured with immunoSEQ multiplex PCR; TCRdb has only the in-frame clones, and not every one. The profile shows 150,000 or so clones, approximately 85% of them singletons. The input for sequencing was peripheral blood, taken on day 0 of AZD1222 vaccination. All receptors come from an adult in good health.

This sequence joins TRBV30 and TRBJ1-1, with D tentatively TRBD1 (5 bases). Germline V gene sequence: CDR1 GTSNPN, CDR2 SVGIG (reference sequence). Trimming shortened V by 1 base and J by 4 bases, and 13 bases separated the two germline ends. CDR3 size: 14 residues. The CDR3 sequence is CAWSALRQGTEAFF. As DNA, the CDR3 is TGTGCCTGGAGTGCCCTACGGCAGGGCACTGAAGCTTTCTTT.

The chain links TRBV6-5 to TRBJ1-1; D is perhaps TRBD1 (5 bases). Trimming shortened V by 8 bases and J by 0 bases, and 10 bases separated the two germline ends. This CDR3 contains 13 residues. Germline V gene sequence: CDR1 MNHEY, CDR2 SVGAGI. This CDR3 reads CASGTTVNTEAFF. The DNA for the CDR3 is TGTGCCAGCGGGACGACAGTGAACACTGAAGCTTTCTTT.

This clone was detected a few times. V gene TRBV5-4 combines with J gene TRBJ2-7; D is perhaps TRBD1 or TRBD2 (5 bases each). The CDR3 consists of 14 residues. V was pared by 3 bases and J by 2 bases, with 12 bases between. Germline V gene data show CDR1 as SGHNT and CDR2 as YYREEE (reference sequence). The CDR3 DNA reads TGTGCCAGCAGCTCCGGGACGGCCCCCTACGAGCAGTACTTC. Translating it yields CASSSGTAPYEQYF.

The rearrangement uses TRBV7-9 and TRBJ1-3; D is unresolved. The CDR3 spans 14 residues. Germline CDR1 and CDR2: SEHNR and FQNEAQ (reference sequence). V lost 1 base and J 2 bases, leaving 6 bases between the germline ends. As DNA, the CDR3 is TGTGCCAGCAGCTTAGAAGGTACTGGAAACACCATATATTTT. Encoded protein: CASSLEGTGNTIYF.

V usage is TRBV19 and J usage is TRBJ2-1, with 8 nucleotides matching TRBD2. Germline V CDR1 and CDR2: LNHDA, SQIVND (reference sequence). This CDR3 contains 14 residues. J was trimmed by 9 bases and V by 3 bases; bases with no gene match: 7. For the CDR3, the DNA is TGTGCCAGTAGTATTAGCGGGGACACCTCTGAGCAGTTCTTC. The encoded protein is CASSISGDTSEQFF.

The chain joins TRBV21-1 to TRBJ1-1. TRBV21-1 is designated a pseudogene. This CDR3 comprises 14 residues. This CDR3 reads CASRRGSKNTEAFF. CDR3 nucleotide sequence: TGTGCCAGCAGGCGAGGGAGCAAAAACACTGAAGCTTTCTTT.

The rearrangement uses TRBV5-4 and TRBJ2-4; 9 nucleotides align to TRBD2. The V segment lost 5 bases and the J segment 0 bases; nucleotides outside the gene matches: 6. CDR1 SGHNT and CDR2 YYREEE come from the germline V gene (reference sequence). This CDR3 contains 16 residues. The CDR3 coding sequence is TGTGCCAGCAGATCTAGCGGGGAATTAGCCAAAAACATTCAGTACTTC. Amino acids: CASRSSGELAKNIQYF.

CDR3 bases: TGTGCCAGCACCGCCAGACCTGCCGGGCGAACTGACTACACTGAAGCTTTCTTT. It yields the protein CASTARPAGRTDYTEAFF. The chain uses TRBV27 and TRBJ1-1; D not resolved. The CDR3 length is 18 residues. V lost 7 bases, J lost 3 bases, and 27 bases lay in between. Per germline, CDR1 MNHEY and CDR2 SMNVEV (reference sequence).

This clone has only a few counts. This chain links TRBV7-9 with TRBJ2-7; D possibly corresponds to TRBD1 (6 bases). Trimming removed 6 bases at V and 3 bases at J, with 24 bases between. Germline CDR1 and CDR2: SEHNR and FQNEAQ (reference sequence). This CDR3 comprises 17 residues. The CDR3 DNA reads TGTGCCAGCAGTGGGCTACCGGGACAATCTCATTTCTACGAGCAGTACTTC. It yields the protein CASSGLPGQSHFYEQYF.

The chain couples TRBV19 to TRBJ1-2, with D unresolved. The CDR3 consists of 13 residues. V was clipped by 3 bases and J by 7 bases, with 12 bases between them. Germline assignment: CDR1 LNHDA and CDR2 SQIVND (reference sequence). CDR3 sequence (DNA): TGTGCCAGTAGTATTTTGCCCAGGTTTGGCTACACCTTC. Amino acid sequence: CASSILPRFGYTF.

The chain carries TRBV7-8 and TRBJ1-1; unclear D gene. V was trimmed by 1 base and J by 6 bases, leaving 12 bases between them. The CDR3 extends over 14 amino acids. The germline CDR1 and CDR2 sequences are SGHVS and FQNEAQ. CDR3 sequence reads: CASSLGLGLAEAFF. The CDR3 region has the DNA TGTGCCAGCAGCTTAGGGCTGGGGTTGGCTGAAGCTTTCTTT.

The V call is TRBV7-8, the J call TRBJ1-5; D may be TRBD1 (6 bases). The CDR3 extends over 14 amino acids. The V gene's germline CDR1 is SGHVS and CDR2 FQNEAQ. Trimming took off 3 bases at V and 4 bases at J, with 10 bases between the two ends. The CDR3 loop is CASSFHQGNQPQHF. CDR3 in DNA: TGTGCCAGCAGCTTCCACCAGGGGAATCAGCCCCAGCATTTT.

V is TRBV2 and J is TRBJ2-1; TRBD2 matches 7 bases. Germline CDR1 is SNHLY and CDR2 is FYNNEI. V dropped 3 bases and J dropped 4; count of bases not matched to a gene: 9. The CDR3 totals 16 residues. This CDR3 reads CASSDWASGPYNEQFF. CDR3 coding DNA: TGTGCCAGCAGTGATTGGGCTAGCGGACCATACAATGAGCAGTTCTTC.

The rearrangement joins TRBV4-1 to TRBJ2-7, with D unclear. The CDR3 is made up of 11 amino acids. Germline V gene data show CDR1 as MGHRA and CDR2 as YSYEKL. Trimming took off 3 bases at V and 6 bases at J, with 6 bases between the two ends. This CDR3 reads CASSQGFEQYF. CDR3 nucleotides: TGCGCCAGCAGCCAGGGGTTCGAGCAGTACTTC.

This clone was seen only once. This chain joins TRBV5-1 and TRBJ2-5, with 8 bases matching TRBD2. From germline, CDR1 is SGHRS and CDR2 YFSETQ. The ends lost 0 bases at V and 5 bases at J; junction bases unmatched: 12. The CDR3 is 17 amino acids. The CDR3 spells CASSLAPPSGGSETQYF. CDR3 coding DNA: TGCGCCAGCAGCTTGGCCCCTCCCAGCGGGGGCAGCGAGACCCAGTACTTC.

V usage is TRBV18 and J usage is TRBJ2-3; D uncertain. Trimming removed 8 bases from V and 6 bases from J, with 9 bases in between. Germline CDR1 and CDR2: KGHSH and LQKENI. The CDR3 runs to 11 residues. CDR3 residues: CASHLGDTQYF. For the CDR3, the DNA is TGTGCCAGCCACCTAGGGGATACGCAGTATTTT. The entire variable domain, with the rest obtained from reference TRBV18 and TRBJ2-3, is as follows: NAGVMQNPRHLVRRRGQEARLRCSPMKGHSHVYWYRQLPEEGLKFMVYLQKENIIDESGMPKERFSAEFPKEGPSILRIQQVVRGDSAAYFCASHLGDTQYFGPGTRLTVL.

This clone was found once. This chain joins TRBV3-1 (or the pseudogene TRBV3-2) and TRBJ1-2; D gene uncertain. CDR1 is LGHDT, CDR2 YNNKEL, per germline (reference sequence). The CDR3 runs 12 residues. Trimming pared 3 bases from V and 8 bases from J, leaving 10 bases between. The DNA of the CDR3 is TGTGCCAGCAGCCAGTCGGGAGGCGGCTACACCTTC. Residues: CASSQSGGGYTF.

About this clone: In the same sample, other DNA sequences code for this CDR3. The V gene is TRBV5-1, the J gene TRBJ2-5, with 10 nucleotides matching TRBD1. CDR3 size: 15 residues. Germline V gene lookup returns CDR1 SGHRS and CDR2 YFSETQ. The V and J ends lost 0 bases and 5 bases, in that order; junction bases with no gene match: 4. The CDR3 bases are TGCGCCAGCAGCTTGGGACAGGGGGCCGGGGAGACCCAGTACTTC. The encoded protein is CASSLGQGAGETQYF.

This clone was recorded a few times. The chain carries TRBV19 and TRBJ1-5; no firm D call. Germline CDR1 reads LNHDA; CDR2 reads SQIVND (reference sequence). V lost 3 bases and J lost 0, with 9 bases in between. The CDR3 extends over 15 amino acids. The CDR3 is CASSIQRPSNQPQHF. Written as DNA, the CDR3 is TGTGCCAGTAGTATCCAACGGCCTAGCAATCAGCCCCAGCATTTT.

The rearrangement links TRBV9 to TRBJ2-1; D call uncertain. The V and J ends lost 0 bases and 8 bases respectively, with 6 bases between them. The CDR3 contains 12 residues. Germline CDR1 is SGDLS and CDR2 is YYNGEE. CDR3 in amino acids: CASSVGDYEQFF. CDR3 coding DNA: TGTGCCAGCAGCGTAGGGGATTATGAGCAGTTCTTC.

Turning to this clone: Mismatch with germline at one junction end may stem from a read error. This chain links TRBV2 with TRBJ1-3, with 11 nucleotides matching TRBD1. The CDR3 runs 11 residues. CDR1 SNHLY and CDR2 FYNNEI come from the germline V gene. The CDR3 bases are TGTGCCAGCAGTGGCGGGACAGGGGGACTCTTT. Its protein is CASSGGTGGLF.

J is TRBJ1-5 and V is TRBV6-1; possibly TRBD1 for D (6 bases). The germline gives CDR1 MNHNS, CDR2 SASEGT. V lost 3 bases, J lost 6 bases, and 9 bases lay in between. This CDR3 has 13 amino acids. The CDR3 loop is CASSEGGAQPQHF. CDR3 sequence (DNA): TGTGCCAGCAGTGAGGGGGGGGCTCAGCCCCAGCATTTT.

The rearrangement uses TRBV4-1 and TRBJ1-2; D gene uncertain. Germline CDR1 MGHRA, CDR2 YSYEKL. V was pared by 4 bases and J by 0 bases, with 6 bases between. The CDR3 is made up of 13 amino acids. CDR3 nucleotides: TGCGCCAGCAGCCCGACAACTAACTATGGCTACACCTTC. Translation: CASSPTTNYGYTF.

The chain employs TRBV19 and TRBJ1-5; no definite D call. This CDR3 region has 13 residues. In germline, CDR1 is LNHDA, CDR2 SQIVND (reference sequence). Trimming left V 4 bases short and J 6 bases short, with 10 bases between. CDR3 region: CASSKAGGQPQHF. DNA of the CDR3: TGTGCCAGTAGTAAGGCAGGCGGTCAGCCCCAGCATTTT.

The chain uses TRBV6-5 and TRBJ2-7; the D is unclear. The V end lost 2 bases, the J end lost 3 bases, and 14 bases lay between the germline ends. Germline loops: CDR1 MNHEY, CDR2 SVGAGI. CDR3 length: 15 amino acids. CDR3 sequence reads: CASSYTVGSSYEQYF. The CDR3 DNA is TGTGCCAGCAGTTACACGGTGGGAAGTAGCTACGAGCAGTACTTC.

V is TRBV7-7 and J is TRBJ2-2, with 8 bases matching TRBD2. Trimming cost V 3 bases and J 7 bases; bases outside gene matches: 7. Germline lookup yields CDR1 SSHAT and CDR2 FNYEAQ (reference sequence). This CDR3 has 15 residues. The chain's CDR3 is CASSFGTAGGGELFF. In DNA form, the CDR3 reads TGTGCCAGCAGCTTCGGGACCGCGGGGGGCGGGGAGCTGTTTTTT.

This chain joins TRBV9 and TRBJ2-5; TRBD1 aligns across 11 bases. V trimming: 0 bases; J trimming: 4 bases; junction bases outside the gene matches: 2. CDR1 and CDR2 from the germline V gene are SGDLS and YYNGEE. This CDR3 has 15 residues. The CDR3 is CASSVGGTGGETQYF. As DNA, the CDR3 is TGTGCCAGCAGCGTAGGGGGGACAGGGGGAGAGACCCAGTACTTC.

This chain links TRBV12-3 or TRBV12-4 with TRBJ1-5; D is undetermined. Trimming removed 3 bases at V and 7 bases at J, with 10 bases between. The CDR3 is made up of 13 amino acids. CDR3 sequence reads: CASSFSSQQPQHF. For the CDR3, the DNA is TGTGCCAGCAGTTTCTCCTCCCAGCAGCCCCAGCATTTT.

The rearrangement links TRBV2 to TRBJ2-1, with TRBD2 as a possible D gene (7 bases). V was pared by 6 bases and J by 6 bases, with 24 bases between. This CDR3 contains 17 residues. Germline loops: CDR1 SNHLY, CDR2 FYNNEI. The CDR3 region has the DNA TGTGCCAGCAGGAATGGGGGCGGCGGGAGAGCATTCAATGAGCAGTTCTTC. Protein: CASRNGGGGRAFNEQFF.

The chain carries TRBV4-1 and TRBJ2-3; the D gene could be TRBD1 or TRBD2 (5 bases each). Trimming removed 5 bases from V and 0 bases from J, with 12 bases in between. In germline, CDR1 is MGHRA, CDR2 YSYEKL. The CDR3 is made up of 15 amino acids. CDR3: CASSFLGGSTDTQYF. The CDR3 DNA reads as TGCGCCAGCAGCTTTCTTGGGGGTAGCACAGATACGCAGTATTTT.